The 8 T cell receptor beta chains in this list originate from one sample, sequenced in a study of OX40 agonist ivuxolimab in advanced cancers. Profiled with immunoSEQ multiplex PCR; TCRdb holds only in-frame clones, not every one. Of 65,000 to 85,000 clones listed, more than 70% are singletons. The sample in question was CD4+ or CD8+ T cells sorted from blood, obtained in a trial of the OX40 agonist ivuxolimab. Every receptor here comes from an adult with an advanced solid tumor such as melanoma, head and neck, liver or kidney cancer.

The gene calls are TRBV7-9 and TRBJ1-1; a weak D match, TRBD1 (6 bases). With 5 bases removed from V and 3 bases from J, the gap between germline ends came to 13 bases. This CDR3 has 14 amino acids. Germline assignment: CDR1 SEHNR and CDR2 FQNEAQ (reference sequence). The CDR3 DNA reads TGTGCCAGCAGCCGCGACAGGTTCGACACTGAAGCTTTCTTT. Protein sequence: CASSRDRFDTEAFF.

The V gene is TRBV14, the J gene TRBJ2-7; D perhaps matches TRBD1 (5 bases). Germline V gene data show CDR1 as SGHDN and CDR2 as FVKESK. Trimming took 4 bases from V and 1 from J, leaving 8 bases between them. The CDR3 loop spans 13 amino acids. In DNA, the CDR3 is TGTGCCAGCAGCCTACAGGTATCCTACGAGCAGTACTTC. Translation gives CASSLQVSYEQYF.

The V and J genes are TRBV5-1 and TRBJ2-3, with D possibly matching TRBD2 (6 bases). The ends were cut back, 0 bases at V and 0 bases at J, with 11 bases in the middle. CDR1 is SGHRS and CDR2 is YFSETQ in the germline V gene. There are 16 residues in the CDR3. CDR3 amino acids: CASSLERVDSTDTQYF. As DNA, the CDR3 is TGCGCCAGCAGCTTGGAGCGGGTGGATAGCACAGATACGCAGTATTTT. Full variable domain (outside the CDR3, taken from reference TRBV5-1 and TRBJ2-3): KAGVTQTPRYLIKTRGQQVTLSCSPISGHRSVSWYQQTPGQGLQFLFEYFSETQRNKGNFPGRFSGRQFSNSRSEMNVSTLELGDSALYLCASSLERVDSTDTQYFGPGTRLTVL.

The V gene is TRBV27, the J gene TRBJ2-7, with 15 bases aligning to TRBD2. Trimming at V came to 6 bases and at J to 0 bases, leaving 15 bases not matched to a gene. The CDR3 is 20 residues long. The germline CDR1 and CDR2 sequences are MNHEY and SMNVEV (reference sequence). As DNA, the CDR3 is TGTGCCAGCAGCCCCTTAACCGGGACTAGCGGGGGGAAGCCCTCCTACGAGCAGTACTTC. It specifies CASSPLTGTSGGKPSYEQYF.

V gene TRBV27 combines with J gene TRBJ2-1; D unresolved. Germline CDR1 and CDR2: MNHEY and SMNVEV (reference sequence). The V end lost 5 bases, the J end lost 11 bases, and 19 bases lay between the germline ends. The CDR3 spans 14 residues. CDR3 bases: TGTGCCAGCAGTCTAAATCCCGGGCCCTGGAAGCAGTTCTTC. Its translation: CASSLNPGPWKQFF.

This sequence joins TRBV6-5 and TRBJ1-2, with 8 nucleotides matching TRBD1. The V gene's germline CDR1 is MNHEY and CDR2 SVGAGI. V dropped 0 bases and J dropped 4; count of bases not matched to a gene: 7. There are 16 residues in the CDR3. The CDR3: CASSYSIPGGFYGYTF. In DNA, the CDR3 is TGTGCCAGCAGTTACTCGATTCCAGGGGGCTTCTATGGCTACACCTTC.

The chain couples TRBV6-1 to TRBJ1-5; 7 positions match TRBD1. V lost 6 bases and J lost 4; bases outside the gene matches: 9. Germline V lookup: CDR1 MNHNS, CDR2 SASEGT. The length of the CDR3 is 15 residues. The CDR3 coding sequence is TGTGCCAGCAGGGGGGGAGGGGGCCGGAATCAGCCCCAGCATTTT. This sequence encodes CASRGGGGRNQPQHF.

This clone occurred once. This CDR3 reads CASSLRQGSSYNSPLHF. DNA of the CDR3: TGTGCCAGCAGTTTACGACAGGGGAGCTCCTATAATTCACCCCTCCACTTT. The gene calls are TRBV27 and TRBJ1-6; TRBD1 matches at 8 bases. The CDR3 sequence is 17 residues long. The junction had 3 bases not matched to a gene; V was cut back by 2 bases and J by 0 bases. CDR1 and CDR2 (germline): MNHEY, SMNVEV (reference sequence).